The rows below give T cell receptor beta chains drawn from one sample of a study of T cell responses to AZD1222 COVID-19 vaccine. TCRdb's copy holds only in-frame clones and misses some; the assay was immunoSEQ multiplex PCR. The sample yields roughly 160,000 clones, around nine tenths seen once. The material sequenced was peripheral blood, taken 28 days after the second AZD1222 dose. The receptors shown here come from an adult who received the AZD1222 COVID-19 vaccine. Both conserved end residues are part of each CDR3. The D gene is left open where the match is weak. Clone size is shown for a subset of rows, as once, few, many or a class of expanded clone.

j_call v_call clone_size d_call cdr3_nt cdr3_aa
TRBJ1-5 TRBV15 - TRBD1 TGTGCCACCAGCAGCCACCTAGGACAGGGGGTTTATAGCAATCAGCCCCAGCATTTT CATSSHLGQGVYSNQPQHF
TRBJ1-1 TRBV5-1 - - TGCGCCAGCAGCTCCCTAGCGAACACTGAAGCTTTCTTT CASSSLANTEAFF
TRBJ1-1 TRBV29-1 few - TGCAGCGCACACAGCACTGAAGCTTTCTTT CSAHSTEAFF
TRBJ1-2 TRBV3-1/TRBV3-2 once TRBD1 TGTGCCAGCAGCCATACCCAGGGGGCGCAAGGCTACACCTTC CASSHTQGAQGYTF
TRBJ2-5 TRBV7-9 once - TGTGCCAGCAGCTTACGAATTCAAGAGACCCAGTACTTC CASSLRIQETQYF
TRBJ1-6 TRBV6-5 - - TGTGCCAGCACCGAGAACTCCTATAATTCACCCCTCCACTTT CASTENSYNSPLHF
TRBJ1-1 TRBV19 - - TGTGCCAGTAGAATCCGGGGGGGAAGGACTGAAGCTTTCTTT CASRIRGGRTEAFF
TRBJ1-2 TRBV2 - - TGTGCCAGCAGCCCTCAGGTCGCCGAGTACTATGGCTACACCTTC CASSPQVAEYYGYTF
TRBJ2-1 TRBV5-1 - - TGCGCCAGCAGCTTAACTAACAATGAGCAGTTCTTC CASSLTNNEQFF
TRBJ1-2 TRBV9 - TRBD1 TGTGCCAGCAGCCCCGGGGACAGGTCGTATGGCTACACCTTC CASSPGDRSYGYTF
TRBJ1-3 TRBV19 - - TGTGCCAGTAGTATCCGGACAGAGTCTTCTTCTGGAAACACCATATATTTT CASSIRTESSSGNTIYF
TRBJ2-7 TRBV7-9 - - TGTGCCAGCAGTTCCACCGTGGTTAGCTACGAGCAGTACTTC CASSSTVVSYEQYF
TRBJ1-1 TRBV12-5 - - TGTGCTAGTTTCTCCGGGGGTCACACTGAAGCTTTCTTT CASFSGGHTEAFF
TRBJ1-6 TRBV6-5 - - TGTGCCAGCAGTTACTCAACAGGTCTCCATTCACCCCTCCACTTT CASSYSTGLHSPLHF
TRBJ1-5 TRBV6-5 - - TGTGCCAGCAACCCACCGGGGGACCATCAGCCCCAGCATTTT CASNPPGDHQPQHF
TRBJ1-5 TRBV20-1 - - TGCAGTGCTAGTCAGAGGGGTCAGCCCCAGCATTTT CSASQRGQPQHF
TRBJ1-5 TRBV2 once - TGTGCCTCAGCAATAGGGGAGCCCCAGCATTTT CASAIGEPQHF
TRBJ2-1 TRBV25-1 - TRBD2 TGTGCCAGCAACCACCCCGGGGGGGCCTACAATGAGCAGTTCTTC CASNHPGGAYNEQFF
TRBJ2-1 TRBV19 once - TGTGCCAGTAGTATAGGAGGGGGGGTTCACAATGAGCAGTTCTTC CASSIGGGVHNEQFF
TRBJ1-2 TRBV6-5 - TRBD1 TGTGCCAGCAGACCTCCCGGACAGGACCTGGGTGGCTACACCTTC CASRPPGQDLGGYTF
TRBJ1-2 TRBV3-1/TRBV3-2 - - TGTGCCAGCAGCCCGGGGCGGGTCACAACCCATGGCTACACCTTC CASSPGRVTTHGYTF
TRBJ1-3 TRBV7-2 - - TGTGCCAGCAGCCCGAACGGGGGGGGAAACACCATATATTTT CASSPNGGGNTIYF
TRBJ2-2 TRBV19 - - TGTGCCAGTAGTGGGACCCCAGACCCGGCCGGGGAGCTGTTTTTT CASSGTPDPAGELFF
TRBJ1-1 TRBV7-2 - - TGTGCCAGCAGCTTTTACAGTTACATGAACACTGAAGCTTTCTTT CASSFYSYMNTEAFF
TRBJ1-6 TRBV5-6 - - TGTGCCAGCAGCTTCTGGGGGATCAGCTCCTATAATTCACCCCTCCACTTT CASSFWGISSYNSPLHF
TRBJ2-7 TRBV5-1 - - TGCGCCAGCAGACAGGACCCCGACTACGAGCAGTACTTC CASRQDPDYEQYF
TRBJ1-6 TRBV9 - - TGTGCCAGCAGCGTAGAGGGGCAGGGTGGGTCACCCCTCCACTTT CASSVEGQGGSPLHF
TRBJ2-5 TRBV6-5 - - TGTGCCAGCAGTCATTTAGGGGGGGAAGAGACCCAGTACTTC CASSHLGGEETQYF
TRBJ2-5 TRBV7-6 - - TGTGCCAGCAGCTTACTCTCACAAGGGGCTCAAGAGACCCAGTACTTC CASSLLSQGAQETQYF
TRBJ1-4 TRBV30 few - TGTGCCTGCCCTCAGTCGGCAGATCTGTTTTTT CACPQSADLFF
TRBJ2-5 TRBV12-5 - - TGTGCTAGTGCTTTTGATCCAGGGGCGCGTCAAGAGACCCAGTACTTC CASAFDPGARQETQYF
TRBJ1-2 TRBV12-3/TRBV12-4 once TRBD1 TGTGCCAGCAGTTTTTCAGGGGGTGGCTACACCTTC CASSFSGGGYTF
TRBJ2-7 TRBV5-1 - - TGCGCCAGCAAAGGTAGCCACGAGCAGTACTTC CASKGSHEQYF
TRBJ1-1 TRBV6-1 - - TGTGCCAGCAGTGAAGAGGCGGGGGCGGACACTGAAGCTTTCTTT CASSEEAGADTEAFF
TRBJ1-2 TRBV5-1 - - TGCGCCAGCAGCTTGGAATCGTTCGGCTACACCTTC CASSLESFGYTF
TRBJ2-7 TRBV3-1/TRBV3-2 - - TGTGCCAGCAGCCAGGGACTCCGTTACGAGCAGTACTTC CASSQGLRYEQYF
TRBJ2-7 TRBV3-1/TRBV3-2 - - TGTGCCAGCAGCCAAGCCTCCGAGCAGTACTTC CASSQASEQYF
TRBJ1-2 TRBV7-9 - TRBD1 TGTGCCAGCAGTCCTCCGGGACAGAAACTCTATGGCTACACCTTC CASSPPGQKLYGYTF
TRBJ1-2 TRBV11-2 - - TGTGCCAGCAGCTCCCGGGGCTGGGAGTATGGCTACACCTTC CASSSRGWEYGYTF
TRBJ1-5 TRBV6-5 - - TGTGCCAGCAGTTACTCGTCCAGGGCGAGACAGCCCCAGCATTTT CASSYSSRARQPQHF
TRBJ1-2 TRBV5-4 once TRBD1 TGTGCCAGCACCTCCGACAGGGTTTATGGCTACACCTTC CASTSDRVYGYTF
TRBJ1-4 TRBV7-9 - - TGTGCCAGCAGCCGAGGCGGAGTACGGGATAATGAAAAACTGTTTTTT CASSRGGVRDNEKLFF
TRBJ1-3 TRBV19 - - TGTGCCAGCAGTATCCCCGAAGCTGGAAACACCATATATTTT CASSIPEAGNTIYF
TRBJ1-1 TRBV6-5 - TRBD1 TGTGCCAGCAGTCCGCGGACAGGGGTCACTGAAGCTTTCTTT CASSPRTGVTEAFF
TRBJ2-5 TRBV6-2/TRBV6-3 few - TGTGCCAGCAGTCCCGGGACCTTAAGGGGGACCCAGTACTTC CASSPGTLRGTQYF
TRBJ2-7 TRBV6-5 - TRBD2 TGTGCCAGCAGCCCGAGGCCTAGCGGGGCCTACGAGCAGTACTTC CASSPRPSGAYEQYF